These T cell receptor beta chains were read from a single sample in a study of cytomegalovirus exposure and HLA in healthy donors. TCRdb's copy holds only in-frame clones and misses some; the assay was immunoSEQ multiplex PCR. This table has approximately 170,000 clones, about 82% appearing once. Sequencing used PBMCs. These receptors originate from a male donor in good health and CMV-seronegative. CDR3s include the opening cysteine and the closing phenylalanine or tryptophan. A D gene is named only where the DNA matches it firmly. Part of the rows lack a size; the others show once, few, many or a class for expanded clones.

clone_size	v_call	cdr3_length	d_call	j_call	cdr3_nt	cdr3_aa
once	TRBV5-8	17	.	TRBJ2-3	TGTGCCAGCAGCGTTGGGGGGGGCCCTCCTAGCACAGATACGCAGTATTTT	CASSVGGGPPSTDTQYF
.	TRBV29-1	13	.	TRBJ1-1	TGCAGCGTTGGCGGGAACATGAACACTGAAGCTTTCTTT	CSVGGNMNTEAFF
once	TRBV10-3	13	.	TRBJ2-2	TGCGCGCGGCGGGCAGAATCCACCGGGGAGCTGTTTTTT	CARRAESTGELFF
.	TRBV28	14	.	TRBJ2-7	TGTGCCAGCAGTTTCCCCAGGGGCTCCTACGAGCAGTACTTC	CASSFPRGSYEQYF
.	TRBV10-3	14	TRBD1	TRBJ1-1	TGTGCCACTCGGACAGGGGGACTGAACACTGAAGCTTTCTTT	CATRTGGLNTEAFF
.	TRBV14	16	.	TRBJ2-7	TGTGCCAGCAGCCAAGATCGGTTCAGGGGATACTACGAGCAGTACTTC	CASSQDRFRGYYEQYF
.	TRBV29-1	16	TRBD2	TRBJ2-1	TGCAGCGTTGGGGGACTAGCGGGAGTTTCCTACAATGAGCAGTTCTTC	CSVGGLAGVSYNEQFF
.	TRBV18	16	TRBD1	TRBJ1-3	TGTGCCAGCTCGCCAAACGCCGGGACAGCTGGAAACACCATATATTTT	CASSPNAGTAGNTIYF
.	TRBV5-5	15	.	TRBJ2-1	TGTGCCAGCAGCTTGGGGACTCCGGTCTCTAATGAGCAGTTCTTC	CASSLGTPVSNEQFF
.	TRBV28	14	.	TRBJ2-1	TGTGCCAGCAGTGATTTTTTGGGGGGCAATGAGCAGTTCTTC	CASSDFLGGNEQFF
.	TRBV7-2	15	.	TRBJ1-4	TGTGCCAGCAGCGTGGGAGGGAGGGCTAATGAAAAACTGTTTTTT	CASSVGGRANEKLFF
.	TRBV29-1	13	.	TRBJ2-7	TGCAGCGTTGAAATAAACAGGGTCACCGAGCAGTACTTC	CSVEINRVTEQYF
few	TRBV4-1	14	TRBD1	TRBJ1-1	TGCGCCAGCAGCCAAACAGGGGGCAGGACTGAAGCTTTCTTT	CASSQTGGRTEAFF
.	TRBV11-2	12	.	TRBJ2-7	TGTGCCAGCAGCTCACAGGCCTACGAGCAGTACTTC	CASSSQAYEQYF
.	TRBV29-1	13	TRBD1	TRBJ1-1	TGCAGCGCCTACAGGGGGGCGAACACTGAAGCTTTCTTT	CSAYRGANTEAFF
.	TRBV7-9	14	.	TRBJ2-7	TGTGCCAGCAGCTTAGTGGCGGCATCCTACGAGCAGTACTTC	CASSLVAASYEQYF
.	TRBV11-2	19	.	TRBJ2-6	TGTGCCAGCAGCTTTTTCAGCTCGGGGTTCAGTGCTGGGGCCAACGTCCTGACTTTC	CASSFFSSGFSAGANVLTF
.	TRBV25-1	16	.	TRBJ2-2	TGTGCCAGCAGGGACAACTCCGCTCTTAACACCGGGGAGCTGTTTTTT	CASRDNSALNTGELFF
once	TRBV7-9	15	.	TRBJ2-2	TGTGCCAGCAGCTTAGGGTCGCCGAGCACCGGGGAGCTGTTTTTT	CASSLGSPSTGELFF
once	TRBV29-1	17	TRBD2	TRBJ2-7	TGCAGCGTTGAGTGGGGTGGACTAGCGGGGAGCTCCTACGAGCAGTACTTC	CSVEWGGLAGSSYEQYF
.	TRBV2	15	TRBD2	TRBJ2-3	TGTGCCAGCAGGAGACTAGCGGGAGGCACAGATACGCAGTATTTT	CASRRLAGGTDTQYF
.	TRBV7-3	15	TRBD2	TRBJ2-1	TGTGCCAGCAGCTTCCGTAGCGGGGGATACAATGAGCAGTTCTTC	CASSFRSGGYNEQFF
.	TRBV9	14	TRBD1	TRBJ2-7	TGTGCCAGCAGCGTACGGGACAGGTTTTACGAGCAGTACTTC	CASSVRDRFYEQYF
.	TRBV6-5	14	.	TRBJ1-5	TGTGCCAGCAAAAGGGGGTACGGCAATCAGCCCCAGCATTTT	CASKRGYGNQPQHF
.	TRBV4-2	17	TRBD2	TRBJ2-5	TGTGCCAGCAGCCAAGTGACTAGCGGGGGGGCTTCGGAGACCCAGTACTTC	CASSQVTSGGASETQYF
.	TRBV18	21	.	TRBJ1-5	TGTGCCAGCTCACCACAAGCGGCGTTTCATCGTCTCGCCGATAGCAATCAGCCCCAGCATTTT	CASSPQAAFHRLADSNQPQHF
.	TRBV23-1	15	.	TRBJ1-4	TGCGCCAGCAGTCCCTTACCGGGACATCATGAAAAACTGTTTTTT	CASSPLPGHHEKLFF
.	TRBV10-3	14	TRBD2	TRBJ2-1	TGTGCCATCAGTCTGCCTAGCGGCGGGAATGAGCAGTTCTTC	CAISLPSGGNEQFF
.	TRBV28	15	TRBD1	TRBJ2-1	TGTGCCAGCAGATATAGACAGGGCCCCTACAATGAGCAGTTCTTC	CASRYRQGPYNEQFF
.	TRBV7-2	16	TRBD1	TRBJ1-1	TGTGCCAGCAGCTTAGGAGGACAGGGTTGGAACACTGAAGCTTTCTTT	CASSLGGQGWNTEAFF
.	TRBV7-9	14	.	TRBJ1-2	TGTGCCAGCAGCCCCCCCCAAGGGGACTATGGCTACACCTTC	CASSPPQGDYGYTF
few	TRBV7-2	17	TRBD2	TRBJ2-3	TGTGCCAGCAGCCCTAGACTAGCGGGAGATCTCACAGATACGCAGTATTTT	CASSPRLAGDLTDTQYF
.	TRBV5-1	15	.	TRBJ2-2	TGCGCCAGCAGCTTGGACGGCAGGGTTACCGGGGAGCTGTTTTTT	CASSLDGRVTGELFF
.	TRBV9	16	.	TRBJ2-5	TGTGCCAGCAGCTCCAGTTTTACGGGATCTCAAGAGACCCAGTACTTC	CASSSSFTGSQETQYF
.	TRBV19	16	.	TRBJ2-2	TGTGCCAGTAGTATTCCCGGGATTTCGAACACCGGGGAGCTGTTTTTT	CASSIPGISNTGELFF
few	TRBV4-1	15	.	TRBJ1-4	TGCGCCAGCAGCCAAGAGTCCAGTTTTATCGAAAAACTGTTTTTT	CASSQESSFIEKLFF
.	TRBV4-1	17	TRBD1	TRBJ2-7	TGCGCCAGCAGCCAAGAGTGGACAGGGGGGGTCTCCTACGAGCAGTACTTC	CASSQEWTGGVSYEQYF
.	TRBV2	14	.	TRBJ2-5	TGTGCCAGCAGTGTTCAGGGACTTGGCGAGACCCAGTACTTC	CASSVQGLGETQYF
few	TRBV5-1	15	TRBD1	TRBJ1-2	TGCGCCAGCAGCTTTACGGACAGGGAAATTGGTGGCTACACCTTC	CASSFTDREIGGYTF
.	TRBV5-4	14	.	TRBJ1-1	TGTGCCAGCAGCTTGAAACGGAGAAACACTGAAGCTTTCTTT	CASSLKRRNTEAFF
.	TRBV25-1	13	.	TRBJ1-2	TGTGCCAGCAGTCAGTTGTTAAACTATGGCTACACCTTC	CASSQLLNYGYTF
.	TRBV10-1	18	.	TRBJ2-7	TGCGCCAGCAGTGAGTCGTGGGGGGGCTCAGAATTTGTCCACGAGCAGTACTTC	CASSESWGGSEFVHEQYF
.	TRBV2	14	.	TRBJ1-6	TGTGCCAGCATGGAGGGGATTGTGGGTTCACCCCTCCACTTT	CASMEGIVGSPLHF
few	TRBV4-3	15	.	TRBJ2-7	TGCGCCAGCAGCCAAGAGGCGGCTAGCACCTACGAGCAGTACTTC	CASSQEAASTYEQYF
.	TRBV6-6	13	.	TRBJ2-7	TGTGCCAGCAGTTACCGGGACTCCTACGAGCAGTACTTC	CASSYRDSYEQYF
.	TRBV7-2	14	TRBD1	TRBJ1-2	TGTGCCAGCAGCAGGGACAGGGTCGGTATCGGCTACACCTTC	CASSRDRVGIGYTF
.	TRBV5-6	14	.	TRBJ2-1	TGTGCCAGCAGCTTGGACCCGGGAATGCGTGAGCAGTTCTTC	CASSLDPGMREQFF
.	TRBV19	13	.	TRBJ1-3	TGTGCCACCCGCGGCCTTCCTGGAAACACCATATATTTT	CATRGLPGNTIYF
once	TRBV5-1	14	TRBD1	TRBJ1-1	TGCGCCAGCAGCGCGCAGGGGGCCGGCACTGAAGCTTTCTTT	CASSAQGAGTEAFF
.	TRBV5-1	16	TRBD2	TRBJ2-1	TGCGCCAGCAGCTTGGGGGGACTAGCGGGGTACAATGAGCAGTTCTTC	CASSLGGLAGYNEQFF
.	TRBV30	16	.	TRBJ2-1	TGTGCCTGGAGTGTACGAAGGGGGAATACCGACAATGAGCAGTTCTTC	CAWSVRRGNTDNEQFF
.	TRBV11-1	13	.	TRBJ2-1	TGTGCCAGCAGCTTGGCTAGCTACAATGAGCAGTTCTTC	CASSLASYNEQFF
.	TRBV18	14	.	TRBJ2-3	TGTGCCAGCTCATCAGGGACTAGCACAGATACGCAGTATTTT	CASSSGTSTDTQYF
.	TRBV7-8	16	.	TRBJ1-4	TGTGCCAGCAGCCCTTACCCGGGGAGATCGGGTGAAAAACTGTTTTTT	CASSPYPGRSGEKLFF
.	TRBV7-9	15	.	TRBJ2-7	TGTGCCAGCAGCTTAGGGGGACGGGACTTCTACGAGCAGTACTTC	CASSLGGRDFYEQYF
.	TRBV7-9	15	.	TRBJ1-5	TGTGCCAGCAGCTACACAGGCAGGGGCAATCAGCCCCAGCATTTT	CASSYTGRGNQPQHF
.	TRBV19	14	.	TRBJ1-4	TGTGCCAGTAGTATATGGGGGCAGAATGAAAAACTGTTTTTT	CASSIWGQNEKLFF